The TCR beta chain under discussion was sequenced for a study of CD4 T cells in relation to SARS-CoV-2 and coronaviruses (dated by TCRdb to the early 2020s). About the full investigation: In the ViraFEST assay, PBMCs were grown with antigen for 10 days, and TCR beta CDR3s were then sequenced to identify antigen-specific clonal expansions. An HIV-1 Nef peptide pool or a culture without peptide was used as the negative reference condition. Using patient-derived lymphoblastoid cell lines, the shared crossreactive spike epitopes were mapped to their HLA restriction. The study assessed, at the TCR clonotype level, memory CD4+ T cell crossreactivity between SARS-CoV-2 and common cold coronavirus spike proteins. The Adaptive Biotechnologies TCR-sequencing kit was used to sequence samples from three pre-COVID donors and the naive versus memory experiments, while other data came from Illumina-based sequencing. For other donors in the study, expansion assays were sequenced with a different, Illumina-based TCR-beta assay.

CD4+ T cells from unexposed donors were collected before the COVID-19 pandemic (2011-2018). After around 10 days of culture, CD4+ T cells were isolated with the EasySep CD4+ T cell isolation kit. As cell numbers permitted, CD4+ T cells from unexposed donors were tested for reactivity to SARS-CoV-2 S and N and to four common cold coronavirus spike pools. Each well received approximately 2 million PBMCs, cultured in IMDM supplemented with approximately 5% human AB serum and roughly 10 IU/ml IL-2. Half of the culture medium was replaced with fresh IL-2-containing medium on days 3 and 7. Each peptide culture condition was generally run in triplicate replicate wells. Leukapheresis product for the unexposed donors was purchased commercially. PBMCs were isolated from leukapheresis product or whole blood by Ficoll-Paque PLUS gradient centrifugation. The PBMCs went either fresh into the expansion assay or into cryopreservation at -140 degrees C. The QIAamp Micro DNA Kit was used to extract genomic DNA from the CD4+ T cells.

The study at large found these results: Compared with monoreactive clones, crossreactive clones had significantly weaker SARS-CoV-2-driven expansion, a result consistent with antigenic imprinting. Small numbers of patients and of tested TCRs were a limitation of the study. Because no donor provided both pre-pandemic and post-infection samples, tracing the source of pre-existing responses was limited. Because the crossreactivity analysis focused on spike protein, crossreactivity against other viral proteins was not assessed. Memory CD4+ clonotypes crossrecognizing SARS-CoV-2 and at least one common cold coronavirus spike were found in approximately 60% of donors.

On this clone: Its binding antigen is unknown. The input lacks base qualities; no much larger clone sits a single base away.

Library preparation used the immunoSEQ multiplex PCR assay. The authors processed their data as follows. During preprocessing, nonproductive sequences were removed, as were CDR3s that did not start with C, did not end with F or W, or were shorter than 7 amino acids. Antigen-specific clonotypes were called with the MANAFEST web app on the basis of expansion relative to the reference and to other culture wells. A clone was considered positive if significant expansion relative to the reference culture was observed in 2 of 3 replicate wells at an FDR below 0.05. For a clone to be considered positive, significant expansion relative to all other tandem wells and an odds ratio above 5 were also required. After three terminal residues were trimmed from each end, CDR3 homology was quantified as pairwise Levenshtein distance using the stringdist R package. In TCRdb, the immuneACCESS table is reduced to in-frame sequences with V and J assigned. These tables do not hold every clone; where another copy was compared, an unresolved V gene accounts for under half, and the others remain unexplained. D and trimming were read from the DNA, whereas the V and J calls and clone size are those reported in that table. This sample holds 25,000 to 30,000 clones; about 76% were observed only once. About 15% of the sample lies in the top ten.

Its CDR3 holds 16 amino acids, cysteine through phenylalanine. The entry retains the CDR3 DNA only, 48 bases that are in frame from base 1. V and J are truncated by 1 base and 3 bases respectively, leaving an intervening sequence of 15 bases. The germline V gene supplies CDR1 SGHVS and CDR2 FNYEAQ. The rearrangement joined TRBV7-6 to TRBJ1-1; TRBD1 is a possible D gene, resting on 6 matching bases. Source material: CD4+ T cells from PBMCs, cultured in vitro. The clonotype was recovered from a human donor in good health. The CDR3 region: CASSLGGGGFDTEAFF. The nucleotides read TGTGCCAGCAGCTTAGGGGGAGGGGGGTTTGACACTGAAGCTTTCTTT.